This is a list of T cell receptor beta chains from one sample in a study of blood T cell repertoires in COVID-19. The repertoire was sequenced with immunoSEQ multiplex PCR; TCRdb's copy has only in-frame clones and lacks some. The table lists about 160,000 clones, 80% to 90% of them singletons. The sample was peripheral blood. These receptors were obtained from an older woman who had recovered from COVID-19. Both conserved end residues are part of each CDR3. Fields, in order: V gene, D gene, J gene, clone size, CDR3 DNA, CDR3 protein. The D gene is left open where the match is weak. Clone size is not always given. Where it is, it says once, few, many or a class for expanded clones.

>TRBV5-1|TRBD1|TRBJ1-4|NA
TGCGCCAGCAGCCCCACTTCCGGAGACAGGGGCGAAAAACTGTTTTTT
CASSPTSGDRGEKLFF
>TRBV15|TRBD1|TRBJ1-6|NA
TGTGCCACCAGCAGGGACAGGTATTCACCCCTCCACTTT
CATSRDRYSPLHF
>TRBV7-8|NA|TRBJ1-5|NA
TGTGCCAGCAGCTTAGTTGGGCAGGGTGGACAGCCCCAGCATTTT
CASSLVGQGGQPQHF
>TRBV6-5|NA|TRBJ2-7|NA
TGTGCCAGCAGTTACTCTTCGGCCGGTAGCTCCTACGGGCAGTACTTC
CASSYSSAGSSYGQYF
>TRBV15|NA|TRBJ1-5|once
TGTGCCACCAGCTTTAACACAGGGCTGGGTCAGCCCCAGCATTTT
CATSFNTGLGQPQHF
>TRBV15|TRBD1|TRBJ1-4|NA
TGTGCCACCAGCAGTGACCCCGACAGGGGTAGTGAAAAACTGTTTTTT
CATSSDPDRGSEKLFF
>TRBV4-2|TRBD1|TRBJ1-1|NA
TGTGCCAGCAGCCAAGATACAGGGGACACTGAAGCTTTCTTT
CASSQDTGDTEAFF
>TRBV2|TRBD1|TRBJ1-6|NA
TGTGCCAGCAGTCTCCGGACAGGGTCACCCCTCCACTTT
CASSLRTGSPLHF
>TRBV5-1|TRBD1|TRBJ2-3|NA
TGCGCCAGCAGCTTGCCCTTACAGGGGGATACGCAGTATTTT
CASSLPLQGDTQYF
>TRBV5-4|TRBD1|TRBJ1-4|NA
TGTGCCAGCAGCTTAAACCAGGGGGCTGTGACTAATGAAAAACTGTTTTTT
CASSLNQGAVTNEKLFF
>TRBV6-1|TRBD1|TRBJ1-3|NA
TGTGCCAGCAGTGAAGAGACAGGGTCTACTGGAAACACCATATATTTT
CASSEETGSTGNTIYF
>TRBV24-1|TRBD1|TRBJ1-5|NA
TGTGCCACCAGTGATTTAGACAGGGGCAACCAGCCCCAGCATTTT
CATSDLDRGNQPQHF
>TRBV28|TRBD2|TRBJ2-5|NA
TGTGCCAGCAGTCCCAGCTTAGCGGGGGAAGAGACCCAGTACTTC
CASSPSLAGEETQYF
>TRBV12-3/TRBV12-4|NA|TRBJ2-5|once
TGTGCCAGCAGGTCCCAGGAGGAAGAGACCCAGTACTTC
CASRSQEEETQYF
>TRBV5-3|TRBD1|TRBJ1-4|NA
TGTGCCAGAAGCTCGGACAGGTTTAGGGAAAAACTGTTTTTT
CARSSDRFREKLFF
>TRBV9|TRBD1|TRBJ1-2|NA
TGTGCCAGCAGGCCTGGACAGGCTGGCTATGGCTACACCTTC
CASRPGQAGYGYTF
>TRBV9|NA|TRBJ2-2|NA
TGTGCCAGCGGTGGGGGGGGCTACCGAAGTGACACCGGGGAGCTGTTTTTT
CASGGGGYRSDTGELFF
>TRBV29-1|NA|TRBJ2-5|NA
TGCAGCGTTGAAGGCCAGGGGGGTTCCAAGACCCAGTACTTC
CSVEGQGGSKTQYF
>TRBV7-3|NA|TRBJ2-7|NA
TGTGCCAGCAGCGCTCAGGGGGGCTCGGGCTACGAGCAGTACTTC
CASSAQGGSGYEQYF
>TRBV4-1|NA|TRBJ2-6|NA
TGCGCCAGCAGCCAAGAAAGGAGGGCTGGGGCCAACGTCCTGACTTTC
CASSQERRAGANVLTF